Presented here are 17 T cell receptor beta chains from one specimen sequenced in a study of cytomegalovirus exposure and HLA in healthy donors. PCR primers comprised 60 Vbeta and 13 Jbeta primers. The method was immunoSEQ multiplex PCR; TCRdb's version includes in-frame clones alone and lacks a portion of them. Of about 70,000 clones listed, about 67% were seen once; the top ten hold over 9.5%. Sequencing input: PBMCs. Source of these receptors: a human donor in good health.

The chain links TRBV5-6 to TRBJ2-1; D ambiguous. Germline lookup yields CDR1 SGHDT and CDR2 YYEEEE. Deletions cut 2 bases from V and 2 bases from J, with 11 bases between. The CDR3 covers 15 residues. CDR3 in amino acids: CASSFKRPTYNEQFF. For the CDR3, the DNA is TGTGCCAGCAGCTTTAAGCGCCCAACCTACAATGAGCAGTTCTTC.

Only a few counts were recorded for this clone. The chain couples TRBV5-4 to TRBJ1-1, with 7 positions matching TRBD1. V shed 2 bases and J 3 bases; nucleotides not matched to a gene: 10. CDR3 size: 16 residues. Germline V gene sequence: CDR1 SGHNT, CDR2 YYREEE (reference sequence). For the CDR3, the DNA is TGTGCCAGCAGCTTTCCTGAAGGGACAGACTACACTGAAGCTTTCTTT. The encoded protein is CASSFPEGTDYTEAFF. The full variable domain, its missing parts supplied by reference TRBV5-4 and TRBJ1-1, is ETGVTQSPTHLIKTRGQQVTLRCSSQSGHNTVSWYQQALGQGPQFIFQYYREEENGRGNFPPRFSGLQFPNYSSELNVNALELDDSALYLCASSFPEGTDYTEAFFGQGTRLTVV.

The sample holds a few counts of this clone. DNA of the CDR3: TGTGCTAGTGGTTTACCGGGACAGACTAAGACTGAAGCTTTCTTT. Translated, it gives CASGLPGQTKTEAFF. The V and J genes are TRBV12-5 and TRBJ1-1, with TRBD1 matching over 7 bases. The CDR3 length is 15 residues. CDR1 LGHNT and CDR2 FRNRAP come from the germline V gene. With V trimmed by 3 bases and J by 5 bases, 9 bases remained unmatched.

CDR3 protein: CASQNRRVTEAFF. CDR3 DNA: TGTGCCAGTCAAAACCGCAGGGTAACTGAAGCTTTCTTT. This chain connects TRBV19 to TRBJ1-1; D is perhaps TRBD1 (5 bases). The CDR3 length is 13 residues. V lost 8 bases, J lost 5 bases, and 15 bases lay in between. CDR1 is LNHDA and CDR2 is SQIVND in the germline V gene (reference sequence).

This clone has just a few counts. The J gene is TRBJ2-7, the V gene TRBV27; 8 bases map to TRBD2. V was clipped by 5 bases and J by 2 bases; unmatched bases: 14. Germline CDR1 reads MNHEY; CDR2 reads SMNVEV (reference sequence). This CDR3 spans 17 amino acids. Here the CDR3 reads CASSLTRRGREAYEQYF. CDR3 in DNA: TGTGCCAGCAGTCTTACCAGGAGAGGGCGGGAGGCCTACGAGCAGTACTTC.

The chain couples TRBV5-1 to TRBJ2-7; D gene ambiguous. From germline, CDR1 is SGHRS and CDR2 YFSETQ. The length of the CDR3 is 12 residues. Trimming left V 7 bases short and J 1 base short, with 9 bases between. The CDR3 DNA reads as TGCGCCAGCTCCACCGGGTCCTACGAGCAGTACTTC. It specifies CASSTGSYEQYF.

The chain joins TRBV9 to TRBJ2-3, with TRBD2 identical over 10 bases. The germline gives CDR1 SGDLS, CDR2 YYNGEE. Germline trimming cut 3 bases from V and 4 bases from J; bases unmatched to any gene: 8. CDR3 length: 16 amino acids. CDR3 in amino acids: CASSASLAGVSDTQYF. CDR3 nucleotide sequence: TGTGCCAGCAGCGCATCGCTAGCGGGAGTGTCAGATACGCAGTATTTT.

The chain carries TRBV6-1 and TRBJ1-5, with D possibly matching TRBD1 (5 bases). The CDR3 length is 12 residues. With 4 bases removed from V and 9 bases from J, the gap between germline ends came to 10 bases. Per the germline V gene, CDR1 is MNHNS and CDR2 is SASEGT. In DNA form, the CDR3 reads TGTGCCAGCAGTGGGGCAGGGCGGCCCCAGCATTTT. Translation gives CASSGAGRPQHF.

The chain has TRBV30 and TRBJ2-7; maybe TRBD1 (6 bases). Germline-derived CDR1 and CDR2 are GTSNPN and SVGIG (reference sequence). The CDR3 extends over 14 amino acids. Between the trimmed V and J ends, which lost 6 bases and 6 bases, there was a span of 21 bases. The CDR3 loop reads CACNLPRGGSEQYF. The CDR3 DNA follows: TGTGCCTGCAACCTCCCCCGAGGGGGTTCCGAGCAGTACTTC.

The chain is built from TRBV28 and TRBJ2-7, with D tentatively TRBD1 (5 bases). The CDR3 spans 14 residues. Trimming left V 6 bases short and J 3 bases short, with 15 bases between. In germline, CDR1 is MDHEN, CDR2 SYDVKM. CDR3 coding DNA: TGTGCCAGCAGCCCAACAGGACCCGACTACGAGCAGTACTTC. Its protein is CASSPTGPDYEQYF.

This clone was recorded only once. The genes are TRBV19 and TRBJ2-1; 7 nucleotides align to TRBD1. The length of the CDR3 is 17 residues. From germline, CDR1 is LNHDA and CDR2 SQIVND (reference sequence). J gave up 0 bases and V 5 bases, and 10 bases lay outside the gene matches. The CDR3 DNA sequence: TGTGCCAGTAGTTCCCACCCCCGGGACAGCTCCTACAATGAGCAGTTCTTC. Translating gives CASSSHPRDSSYNEQFF.

J is TRBJ1-2 and V is TRBV28, with D unclear. The V end was cut by 4 bases, the J end by 5 bases, with 14 bases between. CDR3 length equals 14 residues. The germline V gene has CDR1 MDHEN and CDR2 SYDVKM. The CDR3 is CASSSGNPWYGYTF. Written as DNA, the CDR3 is TGTGCCAGCAGTTCGGGGAACCCCTGGTATGGCTACACCTTC.

V is TRBV25-1 and J is TRBJ2-5, with D possibly being TRBD1 (5 bases). Germline CDR1 reads MGHDK; CDR2 reads SYGVNS. Trimming took off 3 bases at V and 1 base at J, with 15 bases between the two ends. The CDR3 length is 16 residues. This CDR3 reads CASSDYGSGRQETQYF. The CDR3 region has the DNA TGTGCCAGCAGTGATTACGGGTCAGGGCGCCAAGAGACCCAGTACTTC. Full variable domain (missing parts from reference TRBV25-1 and TRBJ2-5): EADIYQTPRYLVIGTGKKITLECSQTMGHDKMYWYQQDPGMELHLIHYSYGVNSTEKGDLSSESTVSRIRTEHFPLTLESARPSHTSQYLCASSDYGSGRQETQYFGPGTRLLVL.

The gene calls are TRBV30 and TRBJ2-7; D possibly corresponds to TRBD2 (6 bases). Germline V gene sequence: CDR1 GTSNPN, CDR2 SVGIG (reference sequence). The V end was cut by 3 bases, the J end by 2 bases, with 14 bases between. This CDR3 spans 14 amino acids. The CDR3 region is CAWRSAGSPYEQYF. Written as DNA, the CDR3 is TGTGCCTGGAGGTCGGCGGGAAGCCCCTACGAGCAGTACTTC. The full variable domain, rest sourced from reference TRBV30 and TRBJ2-7, is SQTIHQWPATLVQPVGSPLSLECTVEGTSNPNLYWYRQAAGRGLQLLFYSVGIGQISSEVPQNLSASRPQDRQFILSSKKLLLSDSGFYLCAWRSAGSPYEQYFGPGTRLTVT.

This clone was observed a few times. The gene calls are TRBV6-1 and TRBJ2-7; 7 nucleotides match TRBD2. The CDR3 has 15 residues. The J segment lost 3 bases and the V segment lost 1 base, leaving 6 bases of the junction unmatched. Germline CDR1 and CDR2: MNHNS and SASEGT. CDR3 nucleotides: TGTGCCAGCAGTGAAGGGGAGGGGTCGTTCTACGAGCAGTACTTC. It yields the protein CASSEGEGSFYEQYF.

The J gene is TRBJ2-1, the V gene TRBV5-4; 10 bases are shared with TRBD1. V lost 4 bases, J lost 4 bases, and 5 bases stayed unmatched. The germline gives CDR1 SGHNT, CDR2 YYREEE (reference sequence). The CDR3 totals 15 residues. CDR3 nucleotide sequence: TGTGCCAGCAGCCCTGGACAGGGGGGTTACAATGAGCAGTTCTTC. It encodes CASSPGQGGYNEQFF. Full variable domain (missing parts from reference TRBV5-4 and TRBJ2-1): ETGVTQSPTHLIKTRGQQVTLRCSSQSGHNTVSWYQQALGQGPQFIFQYYREEENGRGNFPPRFSGLQFPNYSSELNVNALELDDSALYLCASSPGQGGYNEQFFGPGTRLTVL.

V usage is TRBV4-2 and J usage is TRBJ2-1; 9 bases align to TRBD2. Per the germline V gene, CDR1 is LGHNA and CDR2 is YNFKEQ. The CDR3 is 13 amino acids. Trimming at V came to 3 bases and at J to 10 bases, leaving 4 bases not matched to a gene. CDR3 protein: CASSQGLASEQFF. DNA of the CDR3: TGTGCCAGCAGCCAGGGACTAGCATCAGAGCAGTTCTTC.